This TCR beta chain is drawn from a study of blood T cell repertoires in COVID-19. Sequencing was performed with immunoSEQ multiplex PCR; in TCRdb, only in-frame clones are kept and a portion is missing. Of around 70,000 clones listed, roughly 82% are singletons. A single count supports this clone. The length of the CDR3 is 15 residues. Germline V gene lookup returns CDR1 MNHNY and CDR2 SVGAGI (reference sequence). Trimming took off 0 bases at V and 4 bases at J, with 10 bases between the two ends. The clonotype originates from a man in his sixties with acute or convalescent COVID-19. The sample comprised peripheral blood. This sequence joins TRBV6-6 and TRBJ1-5; D uncertain. The CDR3 here is CASSYSFQANQPQHF. The DNA for the CDR3 is TGTGCCAGCAGTTACTCGTTTCAGGCAAATCAGCCCCAGCATTTT.